What follows are 16 T cell receptor beta chains derived from one specimen sequenced in a study of shared clonotypes between healthy human individuals. TCRdb keeps only in-frame clones here, not all; method: immunoSEQ multiplex PCR. This repertoire shows roughly 480,000 clones, around 79% found once; its top ten account for roughly 12%. The specimen was PBMCs. Receptor source: a woman in her forties in good health. Some clones in this sample may be carry-over from other donors' samples.

J is TRBJ2-1 and V is TRBV4-1; D may match TRBD1 or TRBD2 (5 bases each). This CDR3 has 16 residues. Per germline, CDR1 MGHRA and CDR2 YSYEKL. With 0 bases removed from V and 4 bases from J, the gap between germline ends came to 13 bases. CDR3: CASSQDLGTTYNEQFF. CDR3 sequence (DNA): TGCGCCAGCAGCCAAGATTTGGGGACCACTTACAATGAGCAGTTCTTC.

For this clone: It may be a read error: a sequence one base away is much more abundant. The chain combines TRBV2 with TRBJ1-2, with a tentative D call TRBD1 (5 bases). The CDR3 is 14 residues long. Germline values: CDR1 SNHLY, CDR2 FYNNEI. Trimming pared 2 bases from V and 6 bases from J, leaving 13 bases between. The CDR3 DNA sequence: TGTGCCAGCAGTGAAAGGGACGGGAGCGATGGCTACACCTTC. Encoded protein: CASSERDGSDGYTF.

About this clone itself: The sample has other DNA sequences that encode this CDR3 too. V gene TRBV6-1 combines with J gene TRBJ2-3, with D maybe TRBD2 (5 bases). The CDR3 has 14 residues. Germline CDR1 and CDR2: MNHNS and SASEGT. V lost 0 bases to trimming and J lost 3 bases, with 7 bases between them. The CDR3 region has the DNA TGTGCCAGCAGTGAAGCCTCGGGAACAGATACGCAGTATTTT. Its translation is CASSEASGTDTQYF.

The chain has TRBV7-2 and TRBJ2-1, with D possibly being TRBD2 (6 bases). The CDR3 contains 16 residues. CDR1 SGHTA and CDR2 FQGNSA come from the germline V gene. V shed 4 bases and J shed 6 bases, with 19 bases lying between them. DNA for the CDR3: TGTGCCAGCAGCTCCCGGGCTAGCGCTTCTGGCAATGAGCAGTTCTTC. Its protein is CASSSRASASGNEQFF.

The J gene is TRBJ2-3, the V gene TRBV10-1; D is possibly TRBD1 (5 bases). The length of the CDR3 is 13 residues. The germline V and J ends were trimmed by 2 bases and 3 bases, with 6 bases remaining between them. In germline, CDR1 is WNHNN, CDR2 SYGVQD (reference sequence). CDR3 sequence (DNA): TGCGCCAGCAGTGAGGACAGAACAGATACGCAGTATTTT. Its translation: CASSEDRTDTQYF.

This clone occurred a few times. This sequence joins TRBV2 and TRBJ1-5, with D possibly being TRBD1 (5 bases). Trimming left V 7 bases short and J 7 bases short, with 14 bases between. Germline V gene lookup returns CDR1 SNHLY and CDR2 FYNNEI. The CDR3 runs to 13 residues. The CDR3 region has the DNA TGTGCCAGCAATGGGGGTCAGGGCCAGCCCCAGCATTTT. Translating gives CASNGGQGQPQHF.

In the case of this clone: In this CDR3 the conserved last residue, phenylalanine or tryptophan, is missing, so a read error is likely. CDR3 residues: CAISRDPNTEAFL. DNA of the CDR3: TGTGCCATCAGCAGGGACCCGAACACTGAAGCTTTCCTT. The V call is TRBV10-3, the J call TRBJ1-1; possible D gene TRBD1, 5 bases. Trimming removed 6 bases at V and 1 base at J, with 9 bases between. In germline, CDR1 is ENHRY, CDR2 SYGVKD. The CDR3 contains 13 residues.

This sequence joins TRBV19 and TRBJ2-5, with 8 bases fitting TRBD1. Trimming removed 6 bases from V and 3 bases from J; junction bases left unmatched: 6. This CDR3 is 14 amino acids long. Per germline, CDR1 LNHDA and CDR2 SQIVND (reference sequence). The CDR3 coding sequence is TGTGCCAGTAGCCTGACAGGGGCCAAAGAGACCCAGTACTTC. Translation gives CASSLTGAKETQYF.

V gene TRBV4-3 combines with J gene TRBJ2-7, with 9 bases matching TRBD1. This CDR3 spans 15 amino acids. V gave up 1 base and J gave up 5 bases; unmatched junction bases: 6. From germline, CDR1 is LGHNA and CDR2 YSLEER. CDR3 coding DNA: TGCGCCAGCAGCCAAGTGGGCGACAGGGGGGACGAGCAGTACTTC. It yields the protein CASSQVGDRGDEQYF.

The rearrangement uses TRBV2 and TRBJ2-1; D is perhaps TRBD1 (6 bases). Germline V gene lookup returns CDR1 SNHLY and CDR2 FYNNEI. Deletions cut 6 bases from V and 4 bases from J, with 13 bases between. The CDR3 is 14 residues long. The CDR3 sequence: CASRVTGVYNEQFF. The CDR3 DNA sequence: TGTGCCAGCAGAGTGACAGGCGTTTACAATGAGCAGTTCTTC.

The rearrangement uses TRBV27 and TRBJ2-7; D is tentatively TRBD1 or TRBD2 (6 bases each). Germline assignment: CDR1 MNHEY and CDR2 SMNVEV (reference sequence). Between the trimmed V and J ends, which lost 2 bases and 3 bases, there was a span of 8 bases. The CDR3 covers 13 residues. CDR3 amino acids: CASSLGGLYEQYF. The DNA for the CDR3 is TGTGCCAGCAGTTTAGGGGGGCTCTACGAGCAGTACTTC.

The genes are TRBV29-1 and TRBJ2-5; D remains unclear. Germline loops: CDR1 SQVTM, CDR2 ANQGSEA. This CDR3 region has 12 residues. V lost 5 bases and J lost 4, with 11 bases in between. CDR3 nucleotides: TGCAGCGTTTGGGAATCGGGAGAGACCCAGTACTTC. Protein sequence: CSVWESGETQYF.

This clone appeared many times. Other nucleotide sequences in the sample specify the same CDR3. V and J are TRBV15 and TRBJ2-7; the D gene is possibly TRBD1 (6 bases). V was pared by 5 bases and J by 4 bases, with 15 bases between. The CDR3 totals 14 residues. Germline V CDR1 and CDR2: LNHNV, YYDKDF (reference sequence). The CDR3 reads CATSPEGVGYEQYF. DNA for the CDR3: TGTGCCACCAGCCCCGAGGGGGTGGGTTACGAGCAGTACTTC.

The rearrangement links TRBV15 to TRBJ1-1; D might be TRBD1 (5 bases). Trimming shortened V by 3 bases and J by 1 base, and 12 bases separated the two germline ends. The CDR3 loop spans 15 amino acids. CDR1 is LNHNV and CDR2 is YYDKDF in the germline V gene (reference sequence). This CDR3 reads CATSRGETANTEAFF. CDR3 in DNA: TGTGCCACCAGCAGGGGGGAGACAGCGAACACTGAAGCTTTCTTT. The full variable domain, in which reference TRBV15 and TRBJ1-1 provide the parts outside the CDR3, is DAMVIQNPRYQVTQFGKPVTLSCSQTLNHNVMYWYQQKSSQAPKLLFHYYDKDFNNEADTPDNFQSRRPNTSFCFLDIRSPGLGDTAMYLCATSRGETANTEAFFGQGTRLTVV.

For this clone: Different DNA sequences within this sample yield the same CDR3. The chain joins TRBV7-9 to TRBJ2-3; no definite D call. The germline V gene has CDR1 SEHNR and CDR2 FQNEAQ (reference sequence). V was trimmed by 6 bases and J by 2 bases, leaving 3 bases between them. This CDR3 has 11 amino acids. Here the CDR3 DNA reads TGTGCCAGCAGTGACACAGATACGCAGTATTTT. Translation gives CASSDTDTQYF. Full variable domain (remainder filled in from reference TRBV7-9 and TRBJ2-3): DTGVSQNPRHKITKRGQNVTFRCDPISEHNRLYWYRQTLGQGPEFLTYFQNEAQLEKSRLLSDRFSAERPKGSFSTLEIQRTEQGDSAMYLCASSDTDTQYFGPGTRLTVL.

Remarks on this clone: The sample has other DNA sequences that encode this CDR3 too. This chain joins TRBV5-5 and TRBJ2-6, with D uncertain. The CDR3 sequence is 15 residues long. The V and J ends lost 2 bases and 2 bases respectively, with 8 bases between them. CDR1 and CDR2 from the germline V gene are SGHKS and YYEKEE (reference sequence). CDR3 loop: CASSLPGPGANVLTF. CDR3 bases: TGTGCCAGCAGCTTACCCGGTCCTGGGGCCAACGTCCTGACTTTC.